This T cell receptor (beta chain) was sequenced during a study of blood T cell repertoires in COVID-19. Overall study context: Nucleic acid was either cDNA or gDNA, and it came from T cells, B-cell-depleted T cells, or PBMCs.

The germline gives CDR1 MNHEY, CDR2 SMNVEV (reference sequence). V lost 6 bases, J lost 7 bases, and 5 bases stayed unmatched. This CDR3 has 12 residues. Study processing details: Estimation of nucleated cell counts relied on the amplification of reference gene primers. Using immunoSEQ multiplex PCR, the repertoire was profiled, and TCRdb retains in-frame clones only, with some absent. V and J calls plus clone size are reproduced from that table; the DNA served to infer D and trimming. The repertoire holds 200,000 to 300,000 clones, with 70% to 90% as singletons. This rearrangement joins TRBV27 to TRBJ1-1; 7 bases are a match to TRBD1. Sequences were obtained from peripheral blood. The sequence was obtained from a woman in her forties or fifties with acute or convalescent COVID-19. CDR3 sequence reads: CASRINRGEAFF. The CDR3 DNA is TGTGCCAGCAGAATCAACAGGGGTGAAGCTTTCTTT.